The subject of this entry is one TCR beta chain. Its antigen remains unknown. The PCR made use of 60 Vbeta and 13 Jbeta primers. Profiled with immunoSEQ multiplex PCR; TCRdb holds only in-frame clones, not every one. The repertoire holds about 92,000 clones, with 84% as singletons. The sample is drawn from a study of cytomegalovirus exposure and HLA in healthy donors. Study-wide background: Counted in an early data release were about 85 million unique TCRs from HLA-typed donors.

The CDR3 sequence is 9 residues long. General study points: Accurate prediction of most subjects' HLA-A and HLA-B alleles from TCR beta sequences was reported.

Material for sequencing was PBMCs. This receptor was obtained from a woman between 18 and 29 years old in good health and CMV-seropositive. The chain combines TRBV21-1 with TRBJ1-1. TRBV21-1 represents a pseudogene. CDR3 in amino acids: CASSNRVFF. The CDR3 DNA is TGTGCCAGCAGCAATCGGGTTTTCTTT.